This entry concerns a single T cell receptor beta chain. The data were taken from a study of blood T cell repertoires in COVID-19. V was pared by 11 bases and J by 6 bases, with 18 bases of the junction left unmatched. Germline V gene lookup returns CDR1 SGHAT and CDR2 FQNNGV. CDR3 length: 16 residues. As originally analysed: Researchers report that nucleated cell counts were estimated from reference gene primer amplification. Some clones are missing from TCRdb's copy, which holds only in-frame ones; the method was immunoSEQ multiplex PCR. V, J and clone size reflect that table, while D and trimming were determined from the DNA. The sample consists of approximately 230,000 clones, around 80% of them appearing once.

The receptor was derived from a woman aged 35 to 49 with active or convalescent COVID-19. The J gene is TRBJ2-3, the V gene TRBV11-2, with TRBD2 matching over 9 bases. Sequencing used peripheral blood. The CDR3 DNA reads TGTGCCCCCAGCTTTAATTCTCGGCGGGGGGGGGATACGCAGTATTTT. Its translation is CAPSFNSRRGGDTQYF.